Sequencing of this T cell receptor (beta chain) was carried out in a study of cytomegalovirus exposure and HLA in healthy donors (dated by TCRdb to about 2017). Regarding the study in general: An earlier analysis of some 600 of the donors reported approximately 300 Gb of sequence data and 117 million unique TCR beta sequences obtained from about 179 million T cells. A later genetic analysis used genome-wide SNP genotypes for about 55% of the 666 donors, treating that subset as a discovery cohort. Around 320 gigabases of sequencing data and tens of millions of unique TCR sequences were included in an early release covering 550 to 800 HLA-typed donors. In the later analysis, no new phenotypic data were used to find candidate immune exposures; instead, reliance was placed on TCR beta sequences and their occurrence across donors. In an earlier analysis of a few hundred of the donors, high-throughput TCR beta sequencing was used to judge whether each TCR beta V gene segment behaved as functional or pseudogenic. Among the roughly 370 genotyped donors, 81% belonged to the genetic ancestry cluster associated with self-reported Caucasian donors. Using immunosequencing, the study profiled T cell repertoires from roughly 650 subjects and related those repertoires to cytomegalovirus serostatus. The study aimed to test whether cataloging public T cell receptors could reveal signatures of past pathogen exposure. To predict cytomegalovirus infection status, the study combined high-throughput TCR immunosequencing, statistical association of individual TCRs with disease status, and machine learning. Because of strong linkage in the cohort, roughly five DR-DQ haplotypes were treated as single units for association and clustering. A later analysis re-examined previously published TCR beta repertoires from about 670 donors and added high-resolution HLA genotyping to investigate patterns of TCR occurrence. Donor age, sex, ethnicity and CMV serostatus were collected together with the repertoire data. HLA typing covered class I and class II loci at four-digit resolution. Typing coverage varied by locus: about 629-640 donors for A, B, C, DRB1 and DQB1; approximately 520 for DQA1; around 610 for DPA1; approximately 490 for DPB1. Along with the approximately 650-subject first cohort, a separate validation cohort of around 120 different subjects was used. Every discovery cohort repertoire had been produced on one sequencing platform. Among some 400 genotyped donors of the cohort, an average of approximately 200,000 unique TCR beta nucleotide sequences was sequenced per donor, of which roughly 17% were non-productive.

Libraries were made using the immunoSEQ multiplex PCR assay. The multiplex PCR relied on a mix of 60 forward primers for TCR Vbeta segments and 13 reverse primers for TCR Jbeta segments. The CDR3 region of rearranged TCR beta genes was amplified from genomic DNA by a multiplex PCR assay. The Illumina HiSeq System was used to sequence the amplified TCR beta libraries as 87-base-pair reads. The source study handled its data this way. A later analysis counted approximately 84 million unique TCR beta chains across the 666 repertoires, and about 10 million of these chains were shared by at least two donors. Raw reads were error-corrected and collapsed into unique sequences with a nearest-neighbor algorithm that merged closely related sequences to remove PCR and sequencing errors. CDR3 sequences were aligned to IMGT reference sequences to assign V, D and J gene segments. For a sequence to be retained, a match of at least six nucleotides was required to both a V gene segment and a J gene segment. Rearrangements were classified as productive when the CDR3 lacked stop codons and remained in frame with V and J, and all other rearrangements were classified as non-productive. CDR3 was defined by IMGT convention, running from the second conserved V-encoded cysteine to the conserved J-encoded phenylalanine. The earlier analysis of a few hundred of the donors excluded any sequence lacking an unambiguous match to a single V gene segment. In an earlier analysis of around 600 of the donors, V segments were called functional above 56.7% productive rearrangements and were called segregating when the between-donor standard deviation exceeded 5%. To diagnose cytomegalovirus status from the catalog of TCR beta chain sequences, a statistical classification framework was built. A later analysis assigned V and J genes by comparing TCR nucleotide sequences with IMGT/GENE-DB human TR gene sequences. The TCRdist pipeline was used in a later analysis to assign CDR3 sequences and most-parsimonious VDJ recombination scenarios. A later analysis defined each TCR beta chain by its CDR3 amino acid sequence plus V-gene family, and excluded reads lacking a unique V-gene family. In a later analysis, approximately 640 highly shared, low-generation-probability nucleotide sequences were removed to address suspected cross-contamination and a sequencing artifact. A later analysis calculated a clonal expansion index for each public chain from normalized within-repertoire ranks of inferred template counts. Generation probabilities in a later analysis came from a VDJ recombination model fitted to out-of-frame rearrangements, and those results were checked against IGoR. In a later analysis, TCR-TCR, TCR-HLA and TCR-CMV co-occurrence was scored with hypergeometric tests, and a repertoire-size bias correction was applied to TCR pairs. False discovery rates were estimated in a later analysis by permuting HLA or CMV assignments 20 times. In a later analysis, co-occurring TCRs were grouped using DBSCAN, and TCRdist sequence similarity was added for clustering within HLA-allele-positive subsets. Repertoires with fewer than 30,000 or more than 120,000 public chains, plus five repertoires with anomalous nucleotide sharing, were excluded from co-occurrence clustering. TCRdb provides this immuneACCESS table in a form limited to in-frame rearrangements. Some clones are lacking; in checked studies, under half of them reflect an unresolved V gene, and why the rest are absent is not known. V, J and clone size reflect that table, while D and trimming were determined from the DNA. Across this sample there are under 250,000 clones, with about 88% seen only once. The top ten hold 0.24% of the sample.

The cohort comprised 670 or so healthy bone marrow donors. Cohort members were all nominally healthy when sampled, although unrecorded immune exposures were likely present. The donor tested CMV seronegative, placing the donor among the roughly 350 seronegative members of the cohort. A peripheral blood sample was provided by each donor, and peripheral blood mononuclear cells were used for TCR beta sequencing. Genomic DNA was extracted from the blood cell samples with the Qiagen DNeasy Blood Extraction Kit. Study-wide findings and limitations: An earlier analysis of 587 of the donors showed that most TCR beta V segments appeared in productive rearrangements either about 87% or about 30% of the time, which broadly matched IMGT annotations. A group of highly shared sequence variants was considered likely to be a technical artifact of the sequencing pipeline. Compared with equally common non-associated chains, HLA-associated TCR beta chains in a later analysis were more clonally expanded and had lower generation probabilities. CMV serostatus was the only immune exposure information available for the cohort. Linkage disequilibrium might explain the correlated functional status among segregating V segments, but an unknown experimental factor could not be excluded. In a later analysis, some 18,000 TCR beta sequences were associated with specific HLA alleles at a false discovery rate of 0.05. According to a later genetic analysis, donors in an Asian-associated ancestry cluster had fewer N-insertions in productive TCRs than the approximately 710-donor mean. The classifier was reported to diagnose cytomegalovirus status with high specificity and sensitivity in both the original and validation cohorts. When HLA alleles, especially DR and DQ, strongly co-occurred, attributing TCR associations to individual alleles was difficult. A further reported finding was that TCR beta sequences accurately predicted the HLA-A and HLA-B alleles for most subjects in the first cohort. The study gave a list of 150 to 200 TCR beta chains associated with cytomegalovirus. According to the authors, the approach could potentially be generalized to other disease states and immunological phenotypes. The cohort was sequenced for TCR beta chains only, and without alpha or paired-chain data the features that could be detected were limited. Several of the top co-occurrence clusters appeared to be linked to parvovirus B19, influenza, CMV and Epstein-Barr virus, according to a later analysis. According to a later analysis, most CMV-associated TCR beta chains appeared to be HLA-restricted, and the HLA associations seemed to be driven largely by CMV exposure. Because counts were too low, 15 or so rarely observed V segments, including chromosome 9 orphons, were excluded from the earlier analysis of about 500 of the donors. Presence/absence analyses assumed roughly uniform sequencing depth across donors, an assumption that may not hold. Most TCR sequences were observed very rarely across donors, whereas some public TCRs were present in many individuals. In a later genetic analysis, a missense DCLRE1C variant was associated with V-gene and J-gene trimming of TCR beta chains, and the association was replicated in an independent cohort. In a later analysis, the rate of TCR association differed among HLA loci, with DRB1 alleles having the most associated TCRs and HLA-C alleles having the fewest. Because the 87-base-pair reads could not distinguish some IMGT-functional V segments, including TRBV6-2 and TRBV6-3, those segments were excluded. Because HLA typing was unavailable for some donors at each locus, only the typed subset was used in association tests. In vitro tests confirmed that a few of the cytomegalovirus-associated TCR beta chains recognize cytomegalovirus antigens.

V is pared back by 3 bases and J by 2 bases, with 5 bases lying between the germline termini. CDR1 and CDR2 (MNHNS, SASEGT) derive from the germline V gene. Reading from cysteine to phenylalanine, the CDR3 counts 13 amino acids. Only CDR3 DNA is held: 39 bases, read in frame from base 1. In this sample, this clone turned up a few times. It has no known antigen specificity. The sample holds no much larger clone one base away, and base qualities are not on file. The sequence came from a girl between 2 and 10 years old in good health and CMV-seronegative. The chain uses TRBV6-1 and TRBJ1-5; the D gene is not confidently resolved. The sequencing input was PBMCs. The DNA is TGTGCCAGCAGTGATCCTGGCAATCAGCCCCAGCATTTT. Its coded protein is CASSDPGNQPQHF.